Below, 27 T cell receptor beta chains from the same sample are listed, as sequenced in a study of T cells in localized non-small cell lung cancer. Profiled with immunoSEQ multiplex PCR; TCRdb holds only in-frame clones, not every one. Counted here are roughly 1,400 clones, roughly a quarter occurring once; the ten biggest clones make up roughly 21%. Sequenced material: normal lung tissue next to the tumor, taken before any cancer treatment. The receptor source for this set is a man between 40 and 69 years old with stage II squamous cell lung carcinoma.

This clone is medium-sized within its sample. The chain is built from TRBV6-8 and TRBJ1-5; 7 positions match TRBD1. CDR3 length: 15 residues. CDR1 and CDR2 from the germline V gene are MNHGY and SAAAGT. After removal of 5 bases from V and 2 bases from J, the junction contained 6 bases not matched to a gene. In nucleotides, the CDR3 is TGTGCCAGCAGTCGGACAGGAGGCGGCAATCAGCCCCAGCATTTT. Translation gives CASSRTGGGNQPQHF.

Judged by abundance, this clone is medium-sized. The chain carries TRBV11-3 and TRBJ2-2; 7 nucleotides line up with TRBD1. This CDR3 is built from 15 residues. V lost 3 bases and J lost 8; bases outside the gene matches: 9. CDR1 is SGHNT and CDR2 is YENEEA in the germline V gene. The CDR3 DNA follows: TGTGCCAGCAGCTTGAGACAGGGTGATATAGGGGAGCTGTTTTTT. This gives the protein CASSLRQGDIGELFF.

The V call is TRBV29-1, the J call TRBJ2-5; D possibly corresponds to TRBD1 (6 bases). The germline V gene encodes CDR1 SQVTM and CDR2 ANQGSEA. The CDR3 has 15 amino acids. The V and J ends lost 1 base and 2 bases respectively, with 14 bases between them. CDR3 protein: CSVEGGNRVQETQYF. Here the CDR3 DNA reads TGCAGCGTTGAAGGGGGCAACAGGGTGCAAGAGACCCAGTACTTC.

This clone appeared a few times. This sequence joins TRBV29-1 and TRBJ2-2, with D possibly being TRBD1 (6 bases). The length of the CDR3 is 14 residues. V was trimmed by 2 bases and J by 6 bases, leaving 13 bases between them. Germline lookup yields CDR1 SQVTM and CDR2 ANQGSEA. CDR3 protein: CSVESGEGAGELFF. In DNA form, the CDR3 reads TGCAGCGTTGAAAGCGGAGAGGGGGCCGGGGAGCTGTTTTTT.

This clone occurred a few times. The gene calls are TRBV9 and TRBJ1-1; D is perhaps TRBD1 (6 bases). V was cut by 6 bases and J by 5 bases, with 11 bases left in between. The CDR3 has 12 amino acids. CDR1 and CDR2 (germline): SGDLS, YYNGEE. CDR3 amino acids: CASTLGGTEAFF. CDR3 coding DNA: TGTGCCAGCACTTTAGGGGGGACTGAAGCTTTCTTT.

V usage is TRBV19 and J usage is TRBJ2-5, with TRBD2 as a possible D gene (6 bases). The germline CDR1 and CDR2 sequences are LNHDA and SQIVND (reference sequence). CDR3 length: 14 amino acids. V dropped 6 bases and J dropped 6 bases, with 17 bases sitting between them. The CDR3 coding sequence is TGTGCCAGTAGCGAGGCGGGGCGCGGAAAGACCCAGTACTTC. Protein sequence: CASSEAGRGKTQYF.

The chain employs TRBV9 and TRBJ2-3; 10 nucleotides line up with TRBD2. This CDR3 comprises 15 residues. With V trimmed by 4 bases and J by 4 bases, 6 bases remained unmatched. CDR1 is SGDLS, CDR2 YYNGEE, per germline. This CDR3 reads CASSLRAGGADTQYF. In DNA form, the CDR3 reads TGTGCCAGCAGCCTCAGAGCGGGAGGGGCAGATACGCAGTATTTT.

The V gene is TRBV14, the J gene TRBJ2-5; D not resolved. The CDR3 length is 15 residues. Germline V CDR1 and CDR2: SGHDN, FVKESK. Trimming left V 0 bases short and J 5 bases short, with 13 bases between. In nucleotides, the CDR3 is TGTGCCAGCAGCCAAGATGGCCGTGGTACGGAGACCCAGTACTTC. Its protein is CASSQDGRGTETQYF.

This clone was recorded a few times. The V gene is TRBV7-7, the J gene TRBJ2-3, with 8 bases that match TRBD1. This CDR3 is 16 amino acids long. V lost 2 bases and J lost 0; bases outside the gene matches: 4. The V gene's germline CDR1 is SSHAT and CDR2 FNYEAQ (reference sequence). CDR3 DNA sequence: TGTGCCAGCAGCTTATTAACAGGGGGAAGCACAGATACGCAGTATTTT. Protein product: CASSLLTGGSTDTQYF.

In its sample, this clone ranks as medium-sized. This chain uses TRBV6-8 with TRBJ2-7; a weak D match, TRBD1 (6 bases). The V end lost 6 bases, the J end lost 7 bases, and 16 bases lay between the germline ends. CDR1 MNHGY and CDR2 SAAAGT come from the germline V gene. The CDR3 has 13 amino acids. Here the CDR3 reads CASSETGKSEQYF. In nucleotides, the CDR3 is TGTGCCAGCAGCGAAACAGGGAAAAGTGAGCAGTACTTC.

The chain employs TRBV9 and TRBJ1-5, with unresolved D. The CDR3 consists of 15 residues. The germline V gene has CDR1 SGDLS and CDR2 YYNGEE. Trimming took 0 bases from V and 0 from J, leaving 7 bases between them. The CDR3 region is CASSVGGYSNQPQHF. The CDR3 DNA is TGTGCCAGCAGCGTAGGGGGTTATAGCAATCAGCCCCAGCATTTT.

V usage is TRBV6-8 and J usage is TRBJ2-1; the match to TRBD2 covers 9 bases. This CDR3 is built from 16 residues. The V gene's germline CDR1 is MNHGY and CDR2 SAAAGT. V trimming: 2 bases; J trimming: 5 bases; junction bases outside the gene matches: 7. Written as DNA, the CDR3 is TGTGCCAGCAGTTACCCAAGGGTAGCGGGAGACAATGAGCAGTTCTTC. Translated: CASSYPRVAGDNEQFF.

A few counts support this clone. The chain combines TRBV9 with TRBJ2-7; D is perhaps TRBD2 (5 bases). The germline CDR1 and CDR2 sequences are SGDLS and YYNGEE. This CDR3 comprises 14 residues. The germline V and J ends were trimmed by 6 bases and 5 bases, with 18 bases remaining between them. The CDR3 bases are TGTGCCAGCATAGCAACGGGGTATACAGACGAGCAGTACTTC. Translation gives CASIATGYTDEQYF.

The chain joins TRBV28 to TRBJ1-1, with D maybe TRBD1 (5 bases). CDR1 is MDHEN, CDR2 SYDVKM, per germline. The V end lost 5 bases, the J end lost 2 bases, and 18 bases lay between the germline ends. CDR3 size: 16 residues. CDR3 region: CASSRFAGDLNTEAFF. The CDR3 region has the DNA TGTGCCAGCAGTCGATTCGCGGGGGACCTTAACACTGAAGCTTTCTTT. Looking up the rest from reference TRBV28 and TRBJ1-1 gives the full variable domain: DVKVTQSSRYLVKRTGEKVFLECVQDMDHENMFWYRQDPGLGLRLIYFSYDVKMKEKGDIPEGYSVSREKKERFSLILESASTNQTSMYLCASSRFAGDLNTEAFFGQGTRLTVV.

A word on this clone: Its ends do not fully match the called genes, so a read error is possible. The gene calls are TRBV6-8 and TRBJ1-5; 7 nucleotides align to TRBD1. This CDR3 is 16 amino acids long. Germline V gives CDR1 MNHGY, CDR2 SAAAGT. The CDR3 DNA sequence: TGTGCCATCAGTGCCTTAGGACAGGATAGCAATCAGCCCCAGCATTTT. It is translated as CAISALGQDSNQPQHF.

The chain recombines TRBV6-8 with TRBJ1-2; TRBD1 matches 7 bases. V lost 5 bases and J lost 3; bases outside the gene matches: 6. The CDR3 totals 14 residues. Looked up from germline, CDR1 is MNHGY and CDR2 is SAAAGT. In DNA, the CDR3 is TGTGCCAGCAGTCGGGACAGCCACGACTATGGCTACACCTTC. It encodes CASSRDSHDYGYTF.

This clone was recorded a few times. The V and J genes are TRBV19 and TRBJ1-1, with 10 bases matching TRBD1. Germline assignment: CDR1 LNHDA and CDR2 SQIVND (reference sequence). V shed 4 bases and J 4 bases; nucleotides not matched to a gene: 6. This CDR3 contains 15 residues. CDR3 residues: CASSSPGQGITEAFF. The CDR3 bases are TGTGCCAGTAGTAGTCCGGGACAGGGGATCACTGAAGCTTTCTTT.

The rearrangement uses TRBV28 and TRBJ2-1, with 12 bases identical to TRBD2. The junction had 4 bases not matched to a gene; V was cut back by 2 bases and J by 8 bases. The CDR3 spans 15 residues. Germline CDR1 reads MDHEN; CDR2 reads SYDVKM. In DNA form, the CDR3 reads TGTGCCAGCAGTTTACGACTAGCGGGAGTCCATGAGCAGTTCTTC. Encoded protein: CASSLRLAGVHEQFF.

This clone was seen only a few times. This chain links TRBV6-8 with TRBJ1-4; D not resolved. CDR1 and CDR2 from the germline V gene are MNHGY and SAAAGT. The CDR3 extends over 14 amino acids. Trimming removed 0 bases at V and 7 bases at J, with 9 bases between. The CDR3 nucleotides read TGTGCCAGCAGTTACTCCGGACTCGGTGAAAAACTGTTTTTT. Translating gives CASSYSGLGEKLFF.

On this clone itself: A base went unread or is ambiguous, so its residue is labelled X. The chain employs TRBV30 and TRBJ2-7; D unresolved. The ends were cut back, 7 bases at V and 3 bases at J, with 10 bases in the middle. The CDR3 is made up of 11 amino acids. Looked up from germline, CDR1 is GTSNPN and CDR2 is SVGIG (reference sequence). The CDR3 coding sequence is TGTGCCTKGAGCTCAAACTACGAGCAGTACTTC. This gives the protein CAXSSNYEQYF.

In its sample, this clone ranks as large. The V call is TRBV11-3, the J call TRBJ1-1; 7 positions match TRBD1. Per the germline V gene, CDR1 is SGHNT and CDR2 is YENEEA. CDR3 size: 16 residues. Trimming at V came to 5 bases and at J to 0 bases, leaving 9 bases not matched to a gene. The CDR3 bases are TGTGCCAGCAGCCCCGACCCGGGACAGATGAACACTGAAGCTTTCTTT. It is translated as CASSPDPGQMNTEAFF.

This clone showed up just a few times. The chain employs TRBV25-1 and TRBJ2-1; 8 bases agree with TRBD2. The V and J ends lost 1 base and 3 bases, in that order; junction bases with no gene match: 11. The CDR3 is 18 amino acids. Germline-derived CDR1 and CDR2 are MGHDK and SYGVNS. The CDR3 DNA reads as TGTGCCAGCAGTGAATTTCGAGGCGGGGGGTTGATCTACAATGAGCAGTTCTTC. Its protein product is CASSEFRGGGLIYNEQFF.

V gene TRBV19 combines with J gene TRBJ2-7, with 9 nucleotides matching TRBD2. The CDR3 sequence is 17 residues long. Per germline, CDR1 LNHDA and CDR2 SQIVND (reference sequence). The ends lost 3 bases at V and 5 bases at J; junction bases unmatched: 14. In nucleotides, the CDR3 is TGTGCCAGTAGTATGCCCGGGCTAGCGGGAAGGGGGCACGAGCAGTACTTC. It codes for CASSMPGLAGRGHEQYF.

Here the CDR3 reads CASKGQGSNQPQHF. DNA of the CDR3: TGTGCCAGCAAGGGACAGGGAAGCAATCAGCCCCAGCATTTT. The rearrangement uses TRBV12-5 and TRBJ1-5; 9 bases are a match to TRBD1. The germline gives CDR1 LGHNT, CDR2 FRNRAP. The CDR3 contains 14 residues.

The V call is TRBV19, the J call TRBJ2-7; D assignment may be TRBD1 or TRBD2 (5 bases each). The CDR3 length is 14 residues. Trimming left V 5 bases short and J 0 bases short, with 11 bases between. Per the germline V gene, CDR1 is LNHDA and CDR2 is SQIVND (reference sequence). In nucleotides, the CDR3 is TGTGCCAGTAGTCCCGGGACCTTCTCCTACGAGCAGTACTTC. Its protein is CASSPGTFSYEQYF.

The rearrangement joins TRBV30 to TRBJ1-3, with 10 nucleotides matching TRBD1. Trimming took 4 bases from V and 3 from J; bases not matched to a gene: 3. The CDR3 is made up of 14 amino acids. The germline CDR1 and CDR2 sequences are GTSNPN and SVGIG (reference sequence). This CDR3 reads CAWTGQGHGNTIYF. The CDR3 region has the DNA TGTGCCTGGACGGGACAGGGGCATGGAAACACCATATATTTT.

The chain uses TRBV9 and TRBJ2-3, with D perhaps matching TRBD1 (6 bases). Germline lookup yields CDR1 SGDLS and CDR2 YYNGEE. V was clipped by 5 bases and J by 3 bases, with 16 bases between them. The CDR3 has 15 residues. CDR3 amino acids: CASRPGDLWTDTQYF. DNA for the CDR3: TGTGCCAGCAGGCCAGGGGATTTATGGACAGATACGCAGTATTTT.